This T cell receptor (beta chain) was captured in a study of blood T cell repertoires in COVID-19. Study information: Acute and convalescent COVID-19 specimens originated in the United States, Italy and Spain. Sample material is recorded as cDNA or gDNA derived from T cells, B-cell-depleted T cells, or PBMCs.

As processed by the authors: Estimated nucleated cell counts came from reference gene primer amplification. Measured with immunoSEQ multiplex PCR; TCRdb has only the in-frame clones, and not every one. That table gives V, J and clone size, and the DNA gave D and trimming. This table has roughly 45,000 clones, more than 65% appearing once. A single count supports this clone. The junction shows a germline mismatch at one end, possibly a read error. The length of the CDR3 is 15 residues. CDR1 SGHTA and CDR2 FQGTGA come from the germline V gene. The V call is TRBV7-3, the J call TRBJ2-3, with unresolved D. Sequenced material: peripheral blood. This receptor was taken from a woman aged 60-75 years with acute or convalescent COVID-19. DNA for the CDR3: TGTGCCAGCAGCGTAACGTTGGGCGGCACAGATACGCAGTATTTT. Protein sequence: CASSVTLGGTDTQYF.